A selection of T cell receptor beta chains follows, all from one sample in a study of neurological immune-mediated disorders. TCRdb independently ran MiXCR on the 5' RACE reads; one entry per CDR3 protein. The sample yields under 80,000 distinct CDR3 sequences, about 9% seen once. The sequenced sample was PBMCs. The receptors derive from a middle-aged man in good health. Each CDR3 is given with its conserved first and last residue. The D gene is left open where the match is weak. Clone size appears in some rows only: once, few, many, or a class for an expanded clone.

V,size,D,J,DNA,CDR3
TRBV5-1,many,-,TRBJ2-4,TGCGCCAGCAGCAGACAGGCCGCGGACATTCAGTACTTC,CASSRQAADIQYF
TRBV12-3/TRBV12-4,many,TRBD2,TRBJ2-1,TGTGCCAGCAGCACACCGACTAGCGGGGGTATCAATGAGCAGTTCTTC,CASSTPTSGGINEQFF
TRBV6-6,-,TRBD1,TRBJ2-5,TGTGCCAGCAGTTACTCCCCCAACAGGGGGACAGAGACCCAGTACTTC,CASSYSPNRGTETQYF
TRBV3-1,many,TRBD1,TRBJ1-4,TGTGCCAGCAGCCGACAGGGAACCTATGAAAAACTGTTTTTT,CASSRQGTYEKLFF
TRBV7-2,many,TRBD1,TRBJ1-2,TGTGCCAGCAGCTTGGCGAGACAGGGCCTTTATGGCTACACCTTC,CASSLARQGLYGYTF
TRBV20-1,many,-,TRBJ1-2,TGCAGTGCTAGAGCCAGGACTAACTATGGCTACACCTTC,CSARARTNYGYTF
TRBV14,many,TRBD1,TRBJ2-5,TGTGCCAGCAGCCATCGTCGTAGGGGACAGGGCGGTGGGGAGACCCAGTACTTC,CASSHRRRGQGGGETQYF
TRBV6-6,many,TRBD1,TRBJ2-2,TGTGCCAGCAGTTACCGACAGGGCGCGAACACCGGGGAGCTGTTTTTT,CASSYRQGANTGELFF
TRBV6-5,many,-,TRBJ2-2,TGTGCCAGCAGTTACTCACAGGGACCCGGGGAGCTGTTTTTT,CASSYSQGPGELFF
TRBV5-1,many,-,TRBJ2-1,TGCGCCAGCAGCTTGTTTAGGGATGAGCAGTTCTTC,CASSLFRDEQFF
TRBV12-3/TRBV12-4,many,TRBD2,TRBJ2-2,TGTGCCAGCAGTCTGAGACTAGCGGGGGGAACCGGGGAGCTGTTTTTT,CASSLRLAGGTGELFF
TRBV7-3,few,TRBD1,TRBJ1-1,TGTGCCAGCAGCCGGGACAGGGGGCGAGTAAACACTGAAGCTTTCTTT,CASSRDRGRVNTEAFF
TRBV5-1,many,-,TRBJ2-4,TGCGCCAGCAGCTTGGGTAACCCGGCAAACATTCAGTACTTC,CASSLGNPANIQYF
TRBV5-1,many,-,TRBJ2-5,TGCGCCAGCAGTCATGGGGAGACCCAGTACTTC,CASSHGETQYF
TRBV20-1,many,TRBD2,TRBJ2-7,TGCAGTGCTAGAGATAGCGGGAGGGCCTACGAGCAGTACTTC,CSARDSGRAYEQYF
TRBV20-1,many,TRBD1,TRBJ1-5,TGCAGTGCTAGAGAAATGACAGGGGCCAGCAATCAGCCCCAGCATTTT,CSAREMTGASNQPQHF
TRBV10-2,many,TRBD1,TRBJ2-7,TGCGCCAGCCGGACCCTGGGACAGGGGGACGAGCAGTACTTC,CASRTLGQGDEQYF
TRBV18,many,TRBD1,TRBJ2-7,TGTGCCAGCTCACCAACCGAAACAGGGGGTCCCTACGAGCAGTACTTC,CASSPTETGGPYEQYF
TRBV7-2,few,-,TRBJ2-7,TGTGCCAGCAGCTTAGAGGTCTCGCGGGGCTCCTACGAGCAGTACTTC,CASSLEVSRGSYEQYF
TRBV7-2,many,-,TRBJ1-4,TGTGCCAGCAGCCCATACACCGGGGCAACTAATGAAAAACTGTTTTTT,CASSPYTGATNEKLFF
TRBV12-3/TRBV12-4,once,-,TRBJ1-2,TGTACCAGCAGTCCCCCCAACAGGACCGGGGATGGCTACACCTTC,CTSSPPNRTGDGYTF
TRBV5-6,many,TRBD2,TRBJ2-1,TGTGCCAGCAGCTTGGTTACTAGCGCCATTCGGAATGAGCAGTTCTTC,CASSLVTSAIRNEQFF
TRBV5-8,many,TRBD1,TRBJ2-7,TGTGCCAGCAGCTTGGGGGACAGGGCTTCCTACGAGCAGTACTTC,CASSLGDRASYEQYF
TRBV5-1,many,-,TRBJ1-1,TGCGCCAGCAAATTCCCCGGGACGAACACTGAAGCTTTCTTT,CASKFPGTNTEAFF
TRBV10-2,many,-,TRBJ2-7,TGCGCCAGCAGAGGGGGTGGAGAGCAGTACTTC,CASRGGGEQYF
TRBV10-3,many,-,TRBJ1-1,TGTGCCATCAGTGACGGTTTTGGGGGGTTCGCTTTCTTT,CAISDGFGGFAFF
TRBV28,many,TRBD1,TRBJ2-7,TGTGCCAGCATTAGGCAGGGGGCCTCCGAGCAGTACTTC,CASIRQGASEQYF
TRBV20-1,many,-,TRBJ1-5,TGCAGTGCCCGCCCTTTGAACAGGGAGGGGCGACAGCCCCAGCATTTT,CSARPLNREGRQPQHF
TRBV4-2,many,-,TRBJ1-2,TGTGCCAGCAGCCAAGGGGGCAGTAACTATGGCTACACCTTC,CASSQGGSNYGYTF
TRBV7-2,many,-,TRBJ2-2,TGTGCCAGCAGCCGTTCCGGGACTTACACCGGGGAGCTGTTTTTT,CASSRSGTYTGELFF
TRBV7-2,many,-,TRBJ2-3,TGTGCCAGCAGCTTAGTGGGGACGGGGTCAGTTGGTACGCAGTATTTT,CASSLVGTGSVGTQYF
TRBV5-1,-,-,TRBJ1-1,TGCGCCAGCAGCTTGATGACAGGCCAGGGAACTGAAGCTTTCTTT,CASSLMTGQGTEAFF
TRBV3-1,few,-,TRBJ1-1,TGTGCCAGCTCGATGGAGGGTAACACTGAAGCTTTCTTT,CASSMEGNTEAFF
TRBV27,many,-,TRBJ1-2,TGTGCCAGCAGTTTTGGACAGAGCTATGGCTACACCTTC,CASSFGQSYGYTF
TRBV20-1,many,-,TRBJ2-5,TGCAGTGCTAGCCCAACACCGCCTGAGACCCAGTACTTC,CSASPTPPETQYF
TRBV28,many,TRBD2,TRBJ2-7,TGTGCCAGCATCCCAAGCGGGGAACTTTACGAGCAGTACTTC,CASIPSGELYEQYF
TRBV6-6,many,-,TRBJ2-1,TGTGCCAGCAGTTACCGTGGCTCTCGACCCAATGAGCAGTTCTTC,CASSYRGSRPNEQFF
TRBV7-8,-,-,TRBJ2-7,TGTGCCAGCAGCTTACGGGCCCTGGGGTCCCCGAGGAAGTACTTC,CASSLRALGSPRKYF
TRBV5-5,many,-,TRBJ1-1,TGTGCCAGCCATACACGACCTCACACTGAAGCTTTCTTT,CASHTRPHTEAFF
TRBV20-1,many,-,TRBJ2-1,TGCAGTGCTAGTATTCTCAGCCGGCGAGAGCAGTTCTTC,CSASILSRREQFF
TRBV5-1,many,TRBD1,TRBJ1-6,TGCGCCAGCAGCGGGGGACAGGGAAGTTCACCCCTCCACTTT,CASSGGQGSSPLHF
TRBV30,-,-,TRBJ1-2,TGTGCCTGGAGTGTACTGTGGGGGAGGAATGGCTACACCTTC,CAWSVLWGRNGYTF
TRBV7-6,-,-,TRBJ2-3,TGTGCCAGCAGGGCAACAGGGACGAGCACAGATACGCAGTATTTT,CASRATGTSTDTQYF
TRBV19,many,-,TRBJ2-5,TGTGCCAGTAGTGTACAGGGCCAGGAGACCCAGTACTTC,CASSVQGQETQYF
TRBV7-2,many,TRBD2,TRBJ2-7,TGTGCCAGCACCCCAGTGGGGGGGAGGGCCAGGGAGCAGTACTTC,CASTPVGGRAREQYF
TRBV6-1,many,-,TRBJ1-2,TGTGCCATCCAAGGGGGGGGATCCTATGGCTACACCTTC,CAIQGGGSYGYTF
TRBV20-1,many,-,TRBJ2-3,TGCAGTATTAAACAGGGTCGGGGCACAGATACGCAGTATTTT,CSIKQGRGTDTQYF
TRBV6-6,many,-,TRBJ1-6,TGTGCCAGCAGGGAGGGTGGGGAATATAATTCACCCCTCCACTTT,CASREGGEYNSPLHF
TRBV14,many,TRBD1,TRBJ2-7,TGTGCCAGTTCGGGACAGCACTCCTACGAGCAGTACTTC,CASSGQHSYEQYF
TRBV7-9,many,-,TRBJ1-4,TGTGCCAGCAGCTTTTCTGAAAAACTGTTTTTT,CASSFSEKLFF
TRBV29-1,many,-,TRBJ2-7,TGCAGCGACAAGGCAGGCGATTCTTACGAGCAGTACTTC,CSDKAGDSYEQYF
TRBV6-2/TRBV6-3,many,TRBD2,TRBJ2-5,TGTGCCAGCAGTTACTCCCGCGGGAAGGCTAGCGGGAGGCTTGAGACCCAGTACTTC,CASSYSRGKASGRLETQYF
TRBV20-1,many,-,TRBJ2-5,TGCAGTGCTAGAGACCCGTCGGGGAAAGGGAAAAGGGAGACCCAGTACTTC,CSARDPSGKGKRETQYF
TRBV28,many,TRBD2,TRBJ2-5,TGTGCCAGCACCCCAGGACTAGCGGGGGCTTCCGCCCAAGAGACCCAGTACTTC,CASTPGLAGASAQETQYF
TRBV7-2,many,-,TRBJ2-7,TGTGCCAGCAGCTTAACCGTCCTTGGCGAGCAGTACTTC,CASSLTVLGEQYF
TRBV27,many,TRBD1,TRBJ2-7,TGTGCCAGCAGCACTCGACAGGGGGCGGATGAGCAGTACTTC,CASSTRQGADEQYF
TRBV2,many,-,TRBJ2-7,TGTGCCAGCAGTACACCCCGGGAATTGGTCCACGAGCAGTACTTC,CASSTPRELVHEQYF
TRBV3-1,many,-,TRBJ1-5,TGTGCCAGCAGCCAAGATACAGGCAATCAGCCCCAGCATTTT,CASSQDTGNQPQHF
TRBV9,-,-,TRBJ2-5,TGTGCCAGCAGTTTCGGAGGGGGCCAAGAGACCCAGTACTTC,CASSFGGGQETQYF